This T cell receptor beta chain is drawn from a study of cytomegalovirus exposure and HLA in healthy donors. The PCR used 60 Vbeta and 13 Jbeta primers. Libraries were prepared by immunoSEQ multiplex PCR; TCRdb keeps only in-frame clonotypes and omits some of them. This repertoire includes fewer than 200,000 clones. Germline values: CDR1 SGHAT, CDR2 FQNNGV. Losses at the gene ends were 2 bases for V and 7 bases for J; bases not matched to a gene: 9. The CDR3 spans 15 residues. The TCR was taken from a man aged 25 to 45 in good health and CMV-seronegative. The sequenced material came from PBMCs. This chain links TRBV11-2 with TRBJ2-7; TRBD1 matches at 9 bases. CDR3 nucleotides: TGTGCCAGCAGCTTAACCAGGACAGGGGTAGGGGAGCAGTACTTC. Amino acids: CASSLTRTGVGEQYF.